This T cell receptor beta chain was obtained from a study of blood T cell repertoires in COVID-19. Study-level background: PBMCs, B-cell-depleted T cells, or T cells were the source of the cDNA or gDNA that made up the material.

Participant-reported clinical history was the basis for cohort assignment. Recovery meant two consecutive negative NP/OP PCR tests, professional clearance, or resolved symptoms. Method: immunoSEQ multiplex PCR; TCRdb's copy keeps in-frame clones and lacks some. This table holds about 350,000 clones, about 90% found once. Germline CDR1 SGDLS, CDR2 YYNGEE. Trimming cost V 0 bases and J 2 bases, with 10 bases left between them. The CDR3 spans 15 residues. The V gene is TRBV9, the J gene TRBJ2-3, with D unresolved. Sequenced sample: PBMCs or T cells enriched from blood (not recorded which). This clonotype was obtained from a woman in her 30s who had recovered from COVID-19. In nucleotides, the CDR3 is TGTGCCAGCAGCGTAGACGACATCTTCACAGATACGCAGTATTTT. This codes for CASSVDDIFTDTQYF.